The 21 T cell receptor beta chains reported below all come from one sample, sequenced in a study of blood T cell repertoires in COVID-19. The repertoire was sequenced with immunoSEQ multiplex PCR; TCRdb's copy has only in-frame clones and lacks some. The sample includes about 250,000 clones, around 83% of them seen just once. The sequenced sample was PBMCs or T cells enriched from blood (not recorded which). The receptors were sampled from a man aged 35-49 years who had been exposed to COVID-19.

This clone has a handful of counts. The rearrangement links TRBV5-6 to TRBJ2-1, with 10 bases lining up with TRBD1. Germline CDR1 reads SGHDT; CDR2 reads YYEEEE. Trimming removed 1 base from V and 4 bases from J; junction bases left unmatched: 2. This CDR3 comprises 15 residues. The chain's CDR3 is CASSLLGQGYNEQFF. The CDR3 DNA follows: TGTGCCAGCAGCTTGTTGGGACAGGGGTACAATGAGCAGTTCTTC.

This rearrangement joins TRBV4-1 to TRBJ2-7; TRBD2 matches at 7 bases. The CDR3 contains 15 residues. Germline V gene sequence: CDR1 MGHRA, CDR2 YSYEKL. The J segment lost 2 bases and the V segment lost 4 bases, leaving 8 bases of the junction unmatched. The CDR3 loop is CASSPTGDYTYEQYF. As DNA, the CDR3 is TGCGCCAGCAGCCCGACGGGGGACTACACCTACGAGCAGTACTTC.

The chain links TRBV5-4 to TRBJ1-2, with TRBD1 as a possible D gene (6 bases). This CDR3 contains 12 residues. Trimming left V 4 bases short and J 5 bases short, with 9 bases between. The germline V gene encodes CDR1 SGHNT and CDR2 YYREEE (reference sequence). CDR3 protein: CASSGGGYGYTF. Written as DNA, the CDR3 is TGTGCCAGCAGCGGGGGCGGGTATGGCTACACCTTC. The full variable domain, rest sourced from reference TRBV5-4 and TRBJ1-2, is ETGVTQSPTHLIKTRGQQVTLRCSSQSGHNTVSWYQQALGQGPQFIFQYYREEENGRGNFPPRFSGLQFPNYSSELNVNALELDDSALYLCASSGGGYGYTFGSGTRLTVV.

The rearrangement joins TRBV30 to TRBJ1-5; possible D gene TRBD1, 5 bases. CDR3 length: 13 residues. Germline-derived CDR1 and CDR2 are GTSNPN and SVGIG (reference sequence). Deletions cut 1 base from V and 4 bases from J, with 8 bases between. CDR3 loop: CAWSGTQNQPQHF. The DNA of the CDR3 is TGTGCCTGGAGTGGGACACAAAATCAGCCCCAGCATTTT.

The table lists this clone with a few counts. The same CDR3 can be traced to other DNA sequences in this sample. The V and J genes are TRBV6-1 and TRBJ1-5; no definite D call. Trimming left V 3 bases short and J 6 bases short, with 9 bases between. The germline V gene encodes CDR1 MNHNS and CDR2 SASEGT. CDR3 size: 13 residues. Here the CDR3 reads CASSEAVGQPQHF. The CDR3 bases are TGTGCCAGCAGTGAGGCGGTGGGTCAGCCCCAGCATTTT.

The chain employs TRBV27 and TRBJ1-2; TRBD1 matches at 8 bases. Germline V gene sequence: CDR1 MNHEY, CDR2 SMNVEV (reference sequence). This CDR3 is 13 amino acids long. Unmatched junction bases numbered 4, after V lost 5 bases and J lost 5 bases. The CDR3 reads CASSRQGTYGYTF. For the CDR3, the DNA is TGTGCCAGCAGTAGACAGGGGACTTATGGCTACACCTTC.

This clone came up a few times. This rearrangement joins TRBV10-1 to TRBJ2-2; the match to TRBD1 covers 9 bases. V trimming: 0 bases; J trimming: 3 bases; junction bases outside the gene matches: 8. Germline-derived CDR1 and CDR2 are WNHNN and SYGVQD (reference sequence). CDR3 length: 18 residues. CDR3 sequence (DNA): TGCGCCAGCAGTGAGTCGACTCCGGGGACAGGGTACACCGGGGAGCTGTTTTTT. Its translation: CASSESTPGTGYTGELFF.

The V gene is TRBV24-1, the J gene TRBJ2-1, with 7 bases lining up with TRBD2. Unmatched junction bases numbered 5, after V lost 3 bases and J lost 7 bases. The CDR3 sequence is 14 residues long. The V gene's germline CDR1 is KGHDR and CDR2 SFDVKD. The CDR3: CATSDPAGTNEQFF. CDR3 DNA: TGTGCCACCAGTGATCCAGCGGGAACAAATGAGCAGTTCTTC.

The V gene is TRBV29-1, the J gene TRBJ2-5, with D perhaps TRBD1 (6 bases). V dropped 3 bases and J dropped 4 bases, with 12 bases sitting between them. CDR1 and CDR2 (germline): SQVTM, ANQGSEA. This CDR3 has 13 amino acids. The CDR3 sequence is CSVDRIQGETQYF. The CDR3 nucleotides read TGCAGCGTTGATAGGATACAGGGAGAGACCCAGTACTTC.

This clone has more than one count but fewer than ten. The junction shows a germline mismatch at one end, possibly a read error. The CDR3 DNA is TGCGCCAGCAGCCGCGGGACAGGGGGCAACCAGCCCCAGCATTTT. It yields the protein CASSRGTGGNQPQHF. The genes are TRBV5-1 and TRBJ1-5, with 12 bases identical to TRBD1. Germline assignment: CDR1 SGHRS and CDR2 YFSETQ. The CDR3 has 15 amino acids.

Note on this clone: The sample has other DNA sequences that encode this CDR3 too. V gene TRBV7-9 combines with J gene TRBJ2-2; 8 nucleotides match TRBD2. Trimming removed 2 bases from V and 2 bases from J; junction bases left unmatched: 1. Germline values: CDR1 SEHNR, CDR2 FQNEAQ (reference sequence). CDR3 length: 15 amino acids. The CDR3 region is CASSLTSGNTGELFF. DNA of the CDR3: TGTGCCAGCAGCTTAACTAGCGGCAACACCGGGGAGCTGTTTTTT.

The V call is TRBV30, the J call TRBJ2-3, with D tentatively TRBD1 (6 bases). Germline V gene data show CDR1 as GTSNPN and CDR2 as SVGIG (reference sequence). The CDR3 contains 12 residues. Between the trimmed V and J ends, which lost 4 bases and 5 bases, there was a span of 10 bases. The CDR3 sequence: CAWNRQVDTQYF. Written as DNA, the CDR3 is TGTGCCTGGAACAGACAGGTAGATACGCAGTATTTT.

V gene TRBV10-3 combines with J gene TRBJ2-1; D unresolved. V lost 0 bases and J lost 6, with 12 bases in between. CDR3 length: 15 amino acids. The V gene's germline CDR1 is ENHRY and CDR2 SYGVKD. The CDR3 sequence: CAISESRSIGNEQFF. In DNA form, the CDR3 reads TGTGCCATCAGTGAGTCACGGAGCATAGGCAATGAGCAGTTCTTC.

The CDR3 here is CASSQRETQYF. CDR3 nucleotides: TGTGCCAGCAGCCAACGGGAGACCCAGTACTTC. The genes are TRBV3-1 (or the pseudogene TRBV3-2) and TRBJ2-5; D remains ambiguous. Germline V gene lookup returns CDR1 LGHDT and CDR2 YNNKEL (reference sequence). V lost 2 bases and J lost 5, with 3 bases in between. The CDR3 runs to 11 residues.

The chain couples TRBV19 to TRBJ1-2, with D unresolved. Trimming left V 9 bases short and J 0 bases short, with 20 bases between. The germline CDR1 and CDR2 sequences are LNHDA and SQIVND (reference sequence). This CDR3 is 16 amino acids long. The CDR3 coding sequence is TGTGCCAGCGGGGTACTCCGGGCCCCAACTAACTATGGCTACACCTTC. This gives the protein CASGVLRAPTNYGYTF. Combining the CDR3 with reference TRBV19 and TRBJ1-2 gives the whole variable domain DGGITQSPKYLFRKEGQNVTLSCEQNLNHDAMYWYRQDPGQGLRLIYYSQIVNDFQKGDIAEGYSVSREKKESFPLTVTSAQKNPTAFYLCASGVLRAPTNYGYTFGSGTRLTVV.

This CDR3 is CASSIVQGILGYGYTF. CDR3 DNA sequence: TGTGCCAGTAGTATTGTACAGGGTATTCTTGGCTATGGCTACACCTTC. The V call is TRBV19, the J call TRBJ1-2, with D possibly matching TRBD1 (6 bases). The CDR3 runs 16 residues. Trimming stripped 3 bases from V and 4 bases from J, with 18 bases between. Germline lookup yields CDR1 LNHDA and CDR2 SQIVND (reference sequence).

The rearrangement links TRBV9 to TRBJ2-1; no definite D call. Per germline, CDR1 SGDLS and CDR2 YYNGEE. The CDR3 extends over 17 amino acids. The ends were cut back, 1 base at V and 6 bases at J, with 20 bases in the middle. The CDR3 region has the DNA TGTGCCAGCAGCGTAAAATCCCGTTCTATTTTAGCCAATGAGCAGTTCTTC. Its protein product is CASSVKSRSILANEQFF. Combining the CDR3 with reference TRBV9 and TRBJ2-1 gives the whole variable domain DSGVTQTPKHLITATGQRVTLRCSPRSGDLSVYWYQQSLDQGLQFLIQYYNGEERAKGNILERFSAQQFPDLHSELNLSSLELGDSALYFCASSVKSRSILANEQFFGPGTRLTVL.

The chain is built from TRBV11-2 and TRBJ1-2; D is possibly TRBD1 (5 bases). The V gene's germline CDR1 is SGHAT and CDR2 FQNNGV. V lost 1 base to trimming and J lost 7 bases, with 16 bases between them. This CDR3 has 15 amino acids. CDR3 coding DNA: TGTGCCAGCAGCTTAGTGCTTACCGGACAAATTGGCTACACCTTC. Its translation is CASSLVLTGQIGYTF. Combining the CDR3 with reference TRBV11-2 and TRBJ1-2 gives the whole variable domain EAGVAQSPRYKIIEKRQSVAFWCNPISGHATLYWYQQILGQGPKLLIQFQNNGVVDDSQLPKDRFSAERLKGVDSTLKIQPAKLEDSAVYLCASSLVLTGQIGYTFGSGTRLTVV.

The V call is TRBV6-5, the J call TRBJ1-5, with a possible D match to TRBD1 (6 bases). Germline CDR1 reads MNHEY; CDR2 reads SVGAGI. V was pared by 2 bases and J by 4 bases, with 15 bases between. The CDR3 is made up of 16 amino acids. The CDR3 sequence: CASSYEQGIRNQPQHF. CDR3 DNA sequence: TGTGCCAGCAGTTACGAGCAGGGGATAAGAAATCAGCCCCAGCATTTT.

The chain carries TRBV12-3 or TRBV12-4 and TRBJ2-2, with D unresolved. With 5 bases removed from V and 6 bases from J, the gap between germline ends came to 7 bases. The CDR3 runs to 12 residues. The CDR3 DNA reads TGTGCCAGCAGTCCCCCTGCCGGGGAGCTGTTTTTT. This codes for CASSPPAGELFF.

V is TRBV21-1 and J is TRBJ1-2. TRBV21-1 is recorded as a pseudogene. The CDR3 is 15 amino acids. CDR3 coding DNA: TGTGCCAGCAGCCGGGTAACCCTACTTTCGTATGGCTACACCTTC. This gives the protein CASSRVTLLSYGYTF.